This T cell receptor (beta chain) was recovered during a study of kidney transplant recipient with SARS-CoV-2 infection. This clonotype was observed at least ten times. TCRdb ran MiXCR on the reads and lists one entry per CDR3 protein. The sample has about 240,000 distinct CDR3 sequences, around 30% seen once. The sample here was a blood sample, taken at baseline and between days 110 and 120 from a kidney transplant recipient. The origin of this receptor is a male patient in his thirties who had COVID-19 and was a kidney transplant recipient. The graft donor may have contributed some T cells.

CDR3 region: CAWNQDRGYGYTF. The CDR3 region has the DNA TGTGCCTGGAATCAGGATCGGGGGTACGGCTACACCTTC. The gene calls are TRBV30 and TRBJ1-2; tentatively, D is TRBD1 (5 bases). V lost 4 bases to trimming and J lost 8 bases, with 17 bases between them. Germline lookup yields CDR1 GTSNPN and CDR2 SVGIG (reference sequence). CDR3 size: 13 residues.